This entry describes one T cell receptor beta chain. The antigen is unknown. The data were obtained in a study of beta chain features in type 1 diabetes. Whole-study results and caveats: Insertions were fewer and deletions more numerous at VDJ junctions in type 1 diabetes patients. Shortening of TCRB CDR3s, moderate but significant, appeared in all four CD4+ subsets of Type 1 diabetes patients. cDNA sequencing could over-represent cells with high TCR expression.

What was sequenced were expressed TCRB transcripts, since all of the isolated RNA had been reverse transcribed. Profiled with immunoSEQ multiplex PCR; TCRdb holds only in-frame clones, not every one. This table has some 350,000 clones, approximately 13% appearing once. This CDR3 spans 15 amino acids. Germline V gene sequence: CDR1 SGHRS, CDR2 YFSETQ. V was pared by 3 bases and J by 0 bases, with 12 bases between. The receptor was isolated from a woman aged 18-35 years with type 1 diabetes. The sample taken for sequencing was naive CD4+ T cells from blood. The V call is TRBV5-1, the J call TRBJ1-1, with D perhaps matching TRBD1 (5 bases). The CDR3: CASSSSGALNTEAFF. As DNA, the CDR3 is TGCGCCAGCAGCTCTTCTGGGGCCCTGAACACTGAAGCTTTCTTT.